These 32 T cell receptor beta chains share one sample of origin, sequenced in a study of CD8 T cells in Susac syndrome. RNA totalling about 0.45 to 1 ug underwent reverse transcription with random hexamers. TCRdb used MiXCR to reprocess the immunoSEQ multiplex PCR reads, holding one entry per CDR3 protein. The sample lists about 190,000 distinct CDR3 sequences; approximately 93% were seen once. Sample: CD4+ T cells from PBMCs. These receptors were collected from a human donor in good health.

Here the CDR3 reads CASSDGMDQPQHF. In DNA, the CDR3 is TGTGCCAGCAGTGATGGAATGGATCAGCCCCAGCATTTT. The chain combines TRBV6-1 with TRBJ1-5, with no clear D. V gave up 3 bases and J gave up 5 bases, with 8 bases separating them. Germline assignment: CDR1 MNHNS and CDR2 SASEGT. The CDR3 contains 13 residues.

The chain has TRBV18 and TRBJ2-7, with 8 bases that match TRBD1. Losses at the gene ends were 4 bases for V and 7 bases for J; bases not matched to a gene: 6. CDR1 and CDR2 (germline): KGHSH, LQKENI. The CDR3 has 13 amino acids. CDR3 region: CASSRDRTEEQYV. The CDR3 DNA reads as TGTGCCAGCTCACGGGACAGGACGGAGGAGCAGTACGTC.

The V call is TRBV20-1, the J call TRBJ1-5; 9 bases agree with TRBD1. Trimming cost V 6 bases and J 7 bases; bases outside gene matches: 7. Germline values: CDR1 DFQATT, CDR2 SNEGSKA (reference sequence). The CDR3 totals 13 residues. As DNA, the CDR3 is TGCAGTGCCCCGACAGGGGGTGGGCAGCCCCAGCATTTT. Translating gives CSAPTGGGQPQHF.

CDR3 DNA: TGTGCCAGCAGCCCCCGGACGGGGGGGGCCAACGTCCTGACTTTC. Encoded protein: CASSPRTGGANVLTF. The chain links TRBV7-2 to TRBJ2-6, with TRBD2 as a possible D gene (5 bases). CDR3 length: 15 amino acids. Germline values: CDR1 SGHTA, CDR2 FQGNSA. The V end was cut by 5 bases, the J end by 4 bases, with 12 bases between.

This CDR3 reads CASSFGDRPGNSPLHF. The CDR3 nucleotides read TGTGCCAGCAGCTTCGGGGACAGGCCCGGGAATTCACCCCTCCACTTT. The V gene is TRBV7-9, the J gene TRBJ1-6, with 8 bases aligning to TRBD1. The CDR3 length is 16 residues. Germline values: CDR1 SEHNR, CDR2 FQNEAQ (reference sequence). The trim removed 3 bases at V and 7 bases at J, leaving 8 bases unmatched.

The gene calls are TRBV27 and TRBJ1-1; maybe TRBD1 (5 bases). The CDR3 totals 14 residues. V lost 5 bases, J lost 2 bases, and 12 bases lay in between. Looked up from germline, CDR1 is MNHEY and CDR2 is SMNVEV (reference sequence). CDR3 sequence reads: CASSARRGNTEAFF. The CDR3 DNA reads as TGTGCCAGCAGTGCCAGGCGGGGCAACACTGAAGCTTTCTTT.

This chain links TRBV9 with TRBJ2-6; a possible D gene is TRBD2 (7 bases). CDR1 is SGDLS, CDR2 YYNGEE, per germline. This CDR3 spans 16 amino acids. Trimming removed 0 bases at V and 2 bases at J, with 9 bases between. The CDR3 coding sequence is TGTGCCAGCAGCGTAGGGGGGGGCCCTGGGGCCAACGTCCTGACTTTC. Protein sequence: CASSVGGGPGANVLTF. Supplemented by reference TRBV9 and TRBJ2-6, the full variable domain reads DSGVTQTPKHLITATGQRVTLRCSPRSGDLSVYWYQQSLDQGLQFLIQYYNGEERAKGNILERFSAQQFPDLHSELNLSSLELGDSALYFCASSVGGGPGANVLTFGAGSRLTVL.

The V call is TRBV5-1, the J call TRBJ1-6; possibly TRBD1 for D (5 bases). This CDR3 is built from 15 residues. V was trimmed by 4 bases and J by 7 bases, leaving 15 bases between them. Germline V gives CDR1 SGHRS, CDR2 YFSETQ. Here the CDR3 DNA reads TGCGCCAGCAGCCCAGGGACCGTCCGGAATTCACCCCTCCACTTT. This encodes CASSPGTVRNSPLHF.

V and J are TRBV6-4 and TRBJ1-1; D gene ambiguous. Germline V CDR1 and CDR2: MRHNA, SNTAGT. Trimming shortened V by 3 bases and J by 1 base, and 9 bases separated the two germline ends. The CDR3 contains 14 residues. The CDR3 loop reads CASSEWAGNTEAFF. The DNA for the CDR3 is TGTGCCAGCAGTGAGTGGGCAGGGAACACTGAAGCTTTCTTT.

The chain uses TRBV5-1 and TRBJ1-5; D uncertain. The V and J ends lost 4 bases and 3 bases respectively, with 14 bases between them. The CDR3 extends over 15 amino acids. Germline CDR1 SGHRS, CDR2 YFSETQ. The DNA for the CDR3 is TGCGCCAGCAGCCCATGGGGATCGGACAATCAGCCCCAGCATTTT. Translating it yields CASSPWGSDNQPQHF.

This clonotype has only one observation. The gene calls are TRBV7-2 and TRBJ2-1; D is unresolved. CDR1 is SGHTA, CDR2 FQGNSA, per germline. This CDR3 has 16 residues. Trimming took off 5 bases at V and 5 bases at J, with 19 bases between the two ends. CDR3 protein: CASSLDALKPHNEQFF. The DNA for the CDR3 is TGTGCCAGCAGCCTTGATGCACTCAAACCTCACAATGAGCAGTTCTTC.

This chain connects TRBV6-6 to TRBJ1-4; D might be TRBD1 (5 bases). Trimming cost V 3 bases and J 13 bases, with 12 bases left between them. Germline CDR1 is MNHNY and CDR2 is SVGAGI (reference sequence). This CDR3 is built from 12 residues. The CDR3 bases are TGTGCCAGCAGTTATGGGACGGGCGGACTGTTTTTT. It translates to CASSYGTGGLFF.

This rearrangement joins TRBV18 to TRBJ2-7; TRBD2 matches at 7 bases. J gave up 3 bases and V 4 bases, and 3 bases lay outside the gene matches. Germline V gene data show CDR1 as KGHSH and CDR2 as LQKENI. The CDR3 consists of 13 residues. CDR3 DNA: TGTGCCAGCTCACGGGGGGGTGGCTACGAGCAGTACGTC. Amino acid sequence: CASSRGGGYEQYV.

The chain is built from TRBV2 and TRBJ2-2; possible D gene TRBD1, 5 bases. Germline V gene lookup returns CDR1 SNHLY and CDR2 FYNNEI. Trimming pared 4 bases from V and 0 bases from J, leaving 15 bases between. The CDR3 is made up of 17 amino acids. DNA of the CDR3: TGTGCCAGCAGTGTAAGGGGCGCCTCTGCGAACACCGGGGAGCTGTTTTTT. Protein product: CASSVRGASANTGELFF.

Only a few counts were recorded for this clonotype. The chain recombines TRBV12-3 or TRBV12-4 with TRBJ2-7; D uncertain. The V end lost 4 bases, the J end lost 5 bases, and 15 bases lay between the germline ends. The CDR3 is made up of 14 amino acids. The CDR3 here is CASSSGIRPDEQYF. CDR3 in DNA: TGTGCCAGCAGTTCAGGAATCCGACCCGACGAGCAGTACTTC.

Worth noting for this clonotype: A junction end diverges from the germline sequence, so it may reflect a read error. Written as DNA, the CDR3 is TGTGCCGCCAGCAAGGGCTACGAGGGCACCACAGATACGCAGTATTTT. Amino acid sequence: CAASKGYEGTTDTQYF. The chain combines TRBV15 with TRBJ2-3; tentative D call: TRBD2 (5 bases). The CDR3 is 16 amino acids. Germline V lookup: CDR1 LNHNV, CDR2 YYDKDF (reference sequence).

This chain's CDR3 is CASSLVATSSSPLHF. In nucleotides, the CDR3 is TGTGCCAGCAGTTTGGTGGCGACCAGTTCTTCACCCCTCCACTTT. This chain joins TRBV12-3 or TRBV12-4 and TRBJ1-6; D remains ambiguous. This CDR3 comprises 15 residues. Trimming left V 3 bases short and J 9 bases short, with 15 bases between.

The chain links TRBV5-1 to TRBJ1-1; 7 bases align to TRBD1. CDR1 is SGHRS and CDR2 is YFSETQ in the germline V gene. This CDR3 is built from 14 residues. J lost 4 bases, V lost 4 bases, and 7 bases had no gene match. CDR3 residues: CASSIGGQSTEAFF. CDR3 coding DNA: TGCGCCAGCAGCATCGGGGGACAGAGCACTGAAGCTTTCTTT.

This rearrangement joins TRBV29-1 to TRBJ1-3; 9 bases align to TRBD1. Unmatched junction bases numbered 5, after V lost 5 bases and J lost 3 bases. Germline V lookup: CDR1 SQVTM, CDR2 ANQGSEA. This CDR3 spans 14 amino acids. Here the CDR3 DNA reads TGCAGCGTTACTACAGGGGGCTTTGGAAACACCATATATTTT. Translating it yields CSVTTGGFGNTIYF.

This clonotype occurred a few times. The chain combines TRBV3-1 with TRBJ1-1; D is unclear. Trimming removed 4 bases from V and 1 base from J, with 7 bases in between. Germline V gene data show CDR1 as LGHDT and CDR2 as YNNKEL (reference sequence). CDR3 length equals 13 residues. CDR3 sequence: CASSRKGNTEAFF. For the CDR3, the DNA is TGTGCCAGCAGCCGTAAAGGGAACACTGAAGCTTTCTTT.

This chain uses TRBV15 with TRBJ1-1; no clear D. In germline, CDR1 is LNHNV, CDR2 YYDKDF (reference sequence). V was trimmed by 1 base and J by 2 bases, leaving 8 bases between them. CDR3 length: 14 amino acids. The CDR3 loop reads CATSRGQLNTEAFF. The CDR3 region has the DNA TGTGCCACCAGCAGAGGTCAGTTAAACACTGAAGCTTTCTTT.

The rearrangement joins TRBV7-2 to TRBJ2-7; no clear D gene. Germline lookup yields CDR1 SGHTA and CDR2 FQGNSA. Trimming cost V 1 base and J 2 bases, with 9 bases left between them. CDR3 size: 14 residues. CDR3 nucleotides: TGTGCCAGCAGCTTAGGCCAGGCCCCCTACGAGCAGTACTTC. Translating it yields CASSLGQAPYEQYF.

This clonotype appeared a single time. The DNA of the CDR3 is TGTGCCAGCAGCTTAGTGACAGGGGGTGAAAAACTGTTTTTT. Amino acids: CASSLVTGGEKLFF. The rearrangement uses TRBV7-9 and TRBJ1-4, with TRBD1 matching 9 bases. CDR1 SEHNR and CDR2 FQNEAQ come from the germline V gene (reference sequence). The V and J ends lost 1 base and 7 bases, in that order; junction bases with no gene match: 1. The CDR3 runs 14 residues.

The genes are TRBV28 and TRBJ2-7; D might be TRBD2 (6 bases). Germline values: CDR1 MDHEN, CDR2 SYDVKM. The CDR3 has 13 amino acids. Trimming took 4 bases from V and 2 from J, leaving 9 bases between them. The CDR3 sequence is CASSSGVPYEQYF. CDR3 bases: TGTGCCAGCAGTTCGGGGGTACCCTACGAGCAGTACTTC.

This chain connects TRBV4-1 to TRBJ1-3, with no clear D. V was shortened by 1 base and J by 2 bases, with 0 bases between the two germline ends. Germline assignment: CDR1 MGHRA and CDR2 YSYEKL. The CDR3 runs 12 residues. The CDR3: CASSQAGNTIYF. CDR3 coding DNA: TGCGCCAGCAGCCAAGCTGGAAACACCATATATTTT.

V is TRBV6-1 and J is TRBJ2-7; 8 nucleotides align to TRBD2. The CDR3 has 16 residues. Unmatched junction bases numbered 10, after V lost 6 bases and J lost 0 bases. Germline CDR1 reads MNHNS; CDR2 reads SASEGT. The CDR3 DNA reads as TGTGCCAGCAGATCAACTAGCGGCCAACCCTCCTACGAGCAGTACGTC. This codes for CASRSTSGQPSYEQYV.

This clonotype was observed once. The chain recombines TRBV13 with TRBJ2-5, with D unclear. Germline loops: CDR1 PRHDT, CDR2 FYEKMQ (reference sequence). The CDR3 length is 14 residues. V gave up 0 bases and J gave up 1 base, with 6 bases separating them. The CDR3 region has the DNA TGTGCCAGCAGCTTAGGGCTCCGCCAAGAGACCCAGTACTTC. Its translation: CASSLGLRQETQYF.

The chain carries TRBV4-1 and TRBJ2-7; possible D gene TRBD2, 5 bases. This CDR3 spans 15 amino acids. Germline loops: CDR1 MGHRA, CDR2 YSYEKL. Trimming removed 3 bases from V and 3 bases from J, with 15 bases in between. The CDR3 nucleotides are TGCGCCAGCAGCCAGAGCCCCTCTGCGGGCTACGAGCAGTACTTC. Translated: CASSQSPSAGYEQYF.

The CDR3 reads CSAPEGASTDTQYF. The CDR3, as DNA: TGCAGCGCTCCAGAGGGGGCTAGCACAGATACGCAGTATTTT. The J gene is TRBJ2-3, the V gene TRBV29-1; 7 nucleotides align to TRBD1. J was trimmed by 0 bases and V by 7 bases; bases with no gene match: 7. CDR3 length equals 14 residues. From germline, CDR1 is SQVTM and CDR2 ANQGSEA.

The chain joins TRBV13 to TRBJ1-6; D ambiguous. Trimming took 5 bases from V and 13 from J, leaving 15 bases between them. The CDR3 totals 13 residues. Germline lookup yields CDR1 PRHDT and CDR2 FYEKMQ (reference sequence). CDR3 sequence (DNA): TGTGCCAGCAGCCTACCCCCCCTGTCGCCCCTCCACTTT. It translates to CASSLPPLSPLHF.

The chain is built from TRBV29-1 and TRBJ1-1; the D is unclear. V gave up 7 bases and J gave up 12 bases, with 21 bases separating them. Germline V CDR1 and CDR2: SQVTM, ANQGSEA. The CDR3 spans 12 residues. CDR3 coding DNA: TGCAGCGGGCAAGGAGTGACGGGATCAACTTTCTTT. Residues: CSGQGVTGSTFF.

The gene calls are TRBV7-9 and TRBJ1-5; D unclear. V shed 0 bases and J shed 4 bases, with 4 bases lying between them. The CDR3 consists of 13 residues. Germline-derived CDR1 and CDR2 are SEHNR and FQNEAQ (reference sequence). The CDR3 bases are TGTGCCAGCAGCTTAGCGGTAAATCAGCCCCAGCATTTT. It translates to CASSLAVNQPQHF.